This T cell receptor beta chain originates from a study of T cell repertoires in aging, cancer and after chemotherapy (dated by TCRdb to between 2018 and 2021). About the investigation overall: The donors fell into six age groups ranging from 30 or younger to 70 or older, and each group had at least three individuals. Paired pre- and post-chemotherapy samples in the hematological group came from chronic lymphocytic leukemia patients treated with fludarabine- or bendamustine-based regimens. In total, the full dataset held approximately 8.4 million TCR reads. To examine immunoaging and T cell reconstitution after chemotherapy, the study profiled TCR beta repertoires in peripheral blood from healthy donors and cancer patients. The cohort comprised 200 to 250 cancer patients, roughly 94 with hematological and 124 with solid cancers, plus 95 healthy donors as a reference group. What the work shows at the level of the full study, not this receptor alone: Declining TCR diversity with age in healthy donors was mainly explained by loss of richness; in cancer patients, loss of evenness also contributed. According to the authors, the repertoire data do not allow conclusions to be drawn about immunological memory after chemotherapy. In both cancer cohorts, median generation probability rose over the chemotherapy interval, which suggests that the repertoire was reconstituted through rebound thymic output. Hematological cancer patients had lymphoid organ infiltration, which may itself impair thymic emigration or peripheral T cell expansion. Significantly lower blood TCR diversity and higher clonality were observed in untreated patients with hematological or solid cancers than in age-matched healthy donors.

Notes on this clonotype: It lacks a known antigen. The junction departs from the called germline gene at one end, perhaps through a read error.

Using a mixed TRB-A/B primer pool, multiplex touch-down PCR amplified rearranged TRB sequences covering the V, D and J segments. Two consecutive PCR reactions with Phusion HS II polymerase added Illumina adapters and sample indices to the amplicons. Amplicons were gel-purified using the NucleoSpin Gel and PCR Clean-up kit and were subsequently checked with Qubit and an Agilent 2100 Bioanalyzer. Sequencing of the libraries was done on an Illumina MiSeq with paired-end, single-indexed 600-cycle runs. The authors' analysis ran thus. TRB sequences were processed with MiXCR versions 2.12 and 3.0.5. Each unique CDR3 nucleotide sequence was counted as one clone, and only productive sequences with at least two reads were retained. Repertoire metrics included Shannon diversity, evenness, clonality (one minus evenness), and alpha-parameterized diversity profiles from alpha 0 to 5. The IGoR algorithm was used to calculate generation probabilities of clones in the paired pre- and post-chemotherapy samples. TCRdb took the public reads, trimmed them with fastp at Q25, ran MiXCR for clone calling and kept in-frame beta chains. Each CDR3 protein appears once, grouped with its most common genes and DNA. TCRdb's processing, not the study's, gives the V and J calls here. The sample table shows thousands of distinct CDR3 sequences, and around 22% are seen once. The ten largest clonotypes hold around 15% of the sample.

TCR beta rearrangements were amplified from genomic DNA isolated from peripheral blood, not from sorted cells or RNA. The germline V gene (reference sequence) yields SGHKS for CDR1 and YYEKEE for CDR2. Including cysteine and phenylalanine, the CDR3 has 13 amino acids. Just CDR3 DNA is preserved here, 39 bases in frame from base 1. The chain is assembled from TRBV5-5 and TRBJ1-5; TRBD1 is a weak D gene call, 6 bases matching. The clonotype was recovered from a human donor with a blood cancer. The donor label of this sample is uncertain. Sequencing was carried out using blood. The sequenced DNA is TGTGCCAGAAGCTTGGCCAGGGGTCAGCCCCAGCATTTT. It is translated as CARSLARGQPQHF.